Sequencing of this T cell receptor (beta chain) was carried out in a study of beta chain features in type 1 diabetes. Whole-study findings and limits: TCRB CDR3s were moderately but significantly shorter in Type 1 diabetes patients in all four CD4+ subsets.

The CDR3 is made up of 15 amino acids. Germline V lookup: CDR1 MGHRA, CDR2 YSYEKL. Deletions cut 1 base from V and 7 bases from J, with 16 bases between. Expressed TCRB transcripts were sequenced after all isolated RNA was converted to cDNA. Here immunoSEQ multiplex PCR was the method, and the copy in TCRdb shows in-frame clones only, minus some. Of fewer than 70,000 clones listed, 60% to 70% are singletons. With respect to this clone: Antigen specificity is unknown.

This chain uses TRBV4-1 with TRBJ1-1, with D unclear. The TCR originated in a woman in her 30s with type 1 diabetes. The sample comprised stem cell memory CD4+ T cells from blood. CDR3: CASSQVVVGRHEAFF. The CDR3, as DNA: TGCGCCAGCAGCCAAGTTGTAGTGGGCAGGCATGAAGCTTTCTTT.